This passage covers 9 T cell receptor beta chains from one sample sequenced in a study of blood T cell repertoires in COVID-19. Repertoires were generated with immunoSEQ multiplex PCR, while TCRdb's copy carries only in-frame clones and drops some. The repertoire holds some 240,000 clones, 81% seen once, with around 7% in the top ten. The source material was peripheral blood. Every receptor here comes from a woman older than 75 with COVID-19, enrolled during active disease.

The chain uses TRBV7-9 and TRBJ1-1; 7 bases map to TRBD1. CDR3 length equals 16 residues. Germline CDR1 and CDR2: SEHNR and FQNEAQ (reference sequence). The junction had 11 bases not matched to a gene; V was cut back by 6 bases and J by 1 base. The CDR3 reads CASSILRQGGNTEAFF. The CDR3 DNA sequence: TGTGCCAGCAGTATACTCCGACAGGGTGGGAACACTGAAGCTTTCTTT. The variable domain in full, completed from reference TRBV7-9 and TRBJ1-1, reads DTGVSQNPRHKITKRGQNVTFRCDPISEHNRLYWYRQTLGQGPEFLTYFQNEAQLEKSRLLSDRFSAERPKGSFSTLEIQRTEQGDSAMYLCASSILRQGGNTEAFFGQGTRLTVV.

The chain recombines TRBV10-3 with TRBJ2-3; 8 bases fit TRBD2. V trimming: 3 bases; J trimming: 2 bases; junction bases outside the gene matches: 4. This CDR3 is 15 amino acids long. Germline CDR1 reads ENHRY; CDR2 reads SYGVKD. The CDR3 region is CAISEGGGNTDTQYF. The CDR3 DNA follows: TGTGCCATCAGTGAAGGCGGGGGGAACACAGATACGCAGTATTTT.

CDR3 in amino acids: CASTGITGELFF. Here the CDR3 DNA reads TGTGCCAGCACGGGGATCACCGGGGAGCTGTTTTTT. V is TRBV12-3 or TRBV12-4 and J is TRBJ2-2; maybe TRBD2 (5 bases). The V end was cut by 7 bases, the J end by 4 bases, with 7 bases between. CDR3 size: 12 residues.

The V gene is TRBV30, the J gene TRBJ2-3, with D possibly matching TRBD2 (5 bases). Looked up from germline, CDR1 is GTSNPN and CDR2 is SVGIG (reference sequence). The CDR3 loop spans 12 amino acids. V was shortened by 4 bases and J by 3 bases, with 8 bases between the two germline ends. CDR3 protein: CAWTRRTDTQYF. The CDR3 coding sequence is TGTGCCTGGACTAGGAGGACAGATACGCAGTATTTT.

The rearrangement joins TRBV6-5 to TRBJ1-1; 7 nucleotides align to TRBD1. V was pared by 6 bases and J by 1 base, with 8 bases of the junction left unmatched. CDR3 length: 15 residues. Germline CDR1 MNHEY, CDR2 SVGAGI. The CDR3 loop reads CASRDVQGKNTEAFF. In nucleotides, the CDR3 is TGTGCCAGCAGGGACGTACAGGGGAAGAACACTGAAGCTTTCTTT.

The chain is built from TRBV5-1 and TRBJ2-5; 10 bases agree with TRBD2. V trimming: 3 bases; J trimming: 4 bases; junction bases outside the gene matches: 9. The CDR3 has 16 amino acids. Germline CDR1 is SGHRS and CDR2 is YFSETQ. CDR3: CASSSGDLAGVETQYF. As DNA, the CDR3 is TGCGCCAGCAGCTCGGGAGATCTAGCGGGGGTAGAGACCCAGTACTTC.

J is TRBJ2-5 and V is TRBV12-3 or TRBV12-4, with a tentative D call TRBD2 (6 bases). This CDR3 is 13 amino acids long. Trimming left V 2 bases short and J 5 bases short, with 9 bases between. This CDR3 reads CASSLRGTETQYF. DNA of the CDR3: TGTGCCAGCAGTTTACGGGGGACGGAGACCCAGTACTTC.

This clone was observed many times. V usage is TRBV5-6 and J usage is TRBJ1-4; D is ambiguous. The CDR3 loop spans 17 amino acids. Trimming cost V 0 bases and J 4 bases, with 16 bases left between them. Germline assignment: CDR1 SGHDT and CDR2 YYEEEE. The CDR3 DNA reads as TGTGCCAGCAGCTTGGGCATTGGCACGGGGTTTAATGAAAAACTGTTTTTT. Protein product: CASSLGIGTGFNEKLFF.

The CDR3 region has the DNA TGCGCCAGCGCTCTAAGCGGGGGGGCTTACTACGAGCAGTACTTC. Its protein is CASALSGGAYYEQYF. The J gene is TRBJ2-7, the V gene TRBV5-1, with 10 bases aligning to TRBD2. CDR3 length: 15 residues. Germline V gene data show CDR1 as SGHRS and CDR2 as YFSETQ. The V segment lost 7 bases and the J segment 3 bases; nucleotides outside the gene matches: 10.